This is a list of T cell receptor beta chains from one sample in a study of molecular identifiers for immune sequencing clone quantification. MiXCR, run by TCRdb on the PCR reads, gives a single entry per CDR3 protein. The table records some 590,000 distinct CDR3 sequences, about 25% of them present only once. The material sequenced was naive CD8+ T cells from blood, with Jurkat cell RNA spiked in. These receptors all come from a human donor in good health. Some libraries in this study had Jurkat cell RNA spiked in. CDR3s include the opening cysteine and the closing phenylalanine or tryptophan. Each record gives: clone size, V gene, D gene, J gene, CDR3 protein, CDR3 DNA. A D gene is named only where the DNA matches it firmly. The size of a clone is reported for some rows only, either as once, few or many, or as a class for expanded clones.

clone size: few
V gene: TRBV7-8
D gene: TRBD1
J gene: TRBJ1-1
CDR3 protein: CASSSLGRGLGITEAFF
CDR3 DNA: TGTGCCAGCAGCTCCTTGGGGAGGGGGCTTGGGATCACTGAAGCTTTCTTT

clone size: -
V gene: TRBV12-3/TRBV12-4
D gene: -
J gene: TRBJ2-1
CDR3 protein: CASTIGLLYNEQFF
CDR3 DNA: TGTGCCAGCACCATAGGGCTACTTTACAATGAGCAGTTCTTC

clone size: many
V gene: TRBV20-1
D gene: -
J gene: TRBJ2-7
CDR3 protein: CSPLLWSGNEQYF
CDR3 DNA: TGCAGTCCCCTTCTGTGGAGTGGAAACGAGCAGTACTTC

clone size: many
V gene: TRBV28
D gene: TRBD2
J gene: TRBJ2-5
CDR3 protein: CASSFPTDGGQETQYF
CDR3 DNA: TGTGCCAGCAGTTTCCCCACAGACGGGGGGCAAGAGACCCAGTACTTC

clone size: many
V gene: TRBV6-5
D gene: TRBD1
J gene: TRBJ1-1
CDR3 protein: CASSPSRGSTEAFF
CDR3 DNA: TGTGCCAGCAGTCCGAGCAGGGGGTCCACTGAAGCTTTCTTT

clone size: few
V gene: TRBV19
D gene: -
J gene: TRBJ2-7
CDR3 protein: CASSIATGEAYEQYF
CDR3 DNA: TGTGCCAGTAGTATAGCAACAGGAGAAGCCTACGAGCAGTACTTC

clone size: -
V gene: TRBV20-1
D gene: -
J gene: TRBJ2-3
CDR3 protein: CSARGRGGASTQYF
CDR3 DNA: TGCAGTGCTAGGGGCAGGGGAGGAGCTTCTACGCAGTATTTT

clone size: many
V gene: TRBV7-6
D gene: -
J gene: TRBJ2-1
CDR3 protein: CASSPWSRESSYNEQFF
CDR3 DNA: TGTGCCAGCAGCCCCTGGTCGCGTGAGAGCTCCTACAATGAGCAGTTCTTC

clone size: -
V gene: TRBV15
D gene: -
J gene: TRBJ2-2
CDR3 protein: CATTGVPYTGELFF
CDR3 DNA: TGTGCCACCACGGGAGTCCCCTATACCGGGGAGCTGTTTTTT

clone size: many
V gene: TRBV20-1
D gene: TRBD2
J gene: TRBJ2-7
CDR3 protein: CSAEGLAGVNSYEQYF
CDR3 DNA: TGCAGTGCTGAGGGACTAGCGGGAGTCAACTCCTACGAGCAGTACTTC

clone size: many
V gene: TRBV9
D gene: -
J gene: TRBJ2-7
CDR3 protein: CASSVGNGPYEQYF
CDR3 DNA: TGTGCCAGCAGCGTAGGTAACGGCCCCTACGAGCAGTACTTC

clone size: many
V gene: TRBV12-3/TRBV12-4
D gene: TRBD2
J gene: TRBJ2-1
CDR3 protein: CASSTTSGEQFF
CDR3 DNA: TGTGCCAGCAGTACGACTAGCGGTGAGCAGTTCTTC

clone size: once
V gene: TRBV7-9
D gene: -
J gene: TRBJ2-2
CDR3 protein: CASSPTPGYVNTGELFF
CDR3 DNA: TGTGCCAGCAGCCCGACCCCTGGATACGTGAACACCGGGGAGCTGTTTTTT

clone size: many
V gene: TRBV7-9
D gene: TRBD1
J gene: TRBJ1-1
CDR3 protein: CASSKATGGHTEAFF
CDR3 DNA: TGTGCCAGCAGCAAAGCTACAGGGGGCCACACTGAAGCTTTCTTT

clone size: many
V gene: TRBV5-1
D gene: -
J gene: TRBJ1-1
CDR3 protein: CASSPDIMNTEAFF
CDR3 DNA: TGCGCCAGCAGCCCGGACATAATGAACACTGAAGCTTTCTTT

clone size: few
V gene: TRBV30
D gene: -
J gene: TRBJ2-3
CDR3 protein: CAWSVLVTDTQYF
CDR3 DNA: TGTGCCTGGAGTGTTCTGGTCACAGATACGCAGTATTTT

clone size: many
V gene: TRBV29-1
D gene: -
J gene: TRBJ1-1
CDR3 protein: CSVNRNTEAFF
CDR3 DNA: TGCAGCGTCAACAGAAACACTGAAGCTTTCTTT

clone size: many
V gene: TRBV21-1
D gene: -
J gene: TRBJ1-5
CDR3 protein: CASTEPAGVGNQPQHF
CDR3 DNA: TGTGCCAGCACTGAACCCGCAGGGGTTGGGAATCAGCCCCAGCATTTT

clone size: many
V gene: TRBV7-9
D gene: -
J gene: TRBJ2-5
CDR3 protein: CASSWQGGETQYF
CDR3 DNA: TGTGCCAGCAGCTGGCAGGGGGGAGAGACCCAGTACTTC

clone size: -
V gene: TRBV7-6
D gene: -
J gene: TRBJ1-5
CDR3 protein: CASSLGSNSNQPQHF
CDR3 DNA: TGTGCCAGCAGCTTAGGTTCGAATAGCAATCAGCCCCAGCATTTT

clone size: few
V gene: TRBV11-2
D gene: -
J gene: TRBJ2-1
CDR3 protein: CASSSQIPTYNEQFF
CDR3 DNA: TGTGCCAGCAGCTCCCAGATTCCAACCTACAATGAGCAGTTCTTC

clone size: -
V gene: TRBV15
D gene: -
J gene: TRBJ2-3
CDR3 protein: CATRRPESEGRDDTQYF
CDR3 DNA: TGTGCCACCCGCAGACCCGAGTCGGAGGGTAGAGACGATACGCAGTATTTT

clone size: few
V gene: TRBV5-4
D gene: TRBD1
J gene: TRBJ2-5
CDR3 protein: CAAGDRAQGTQYF
CDR3 DNA: TGTGCCGCTGGGGACAGGGCCCAGGGGACCCAGTACTTC

clone size: -
V gene: TRBV27
D gene: TRBD1
J gene: TRBJ2-3
CDR3 protein: CASSSAVTGIFTDTQYF
CDR3 DNA: TGTGCCAGCAGTTCTGCGGTGACAGGGATTTTCACAGATACGCAGTATTTT

clone size: few
V gene: TRBV4-3
D gene: -
J gene: TRBJ2-1
CDR3 protein: CASSQAGRYNEQFF
CDR3 DNA: TGCGCCAGCAGCCAAGCGGGAAGATACAATGAGCAGTTCTTC

clone size: -
V gene: TRBV6-1
D gene: TRBD1
J gene: TRBJ1-4
CDR3 protein: CASFTPREGAIPTNEKLFF
CDR3 DNA: TGTGCCAGCTTCACACCCCGGGAGGGGGCCATTCCAACTAATGAAAAACTGTTTTTT

clone size: many
V gene: TRBV6-1
D gene: -
J gene: TRBJ2-7
CDR3 protein: CASRSQGYEQYF
CDR3 DNA: TGTGCCAGCAGATCTCAGGGGTACGAGCAGTACTTC

clone size: few
V gene: TRBV7-3
D gene: -
J gene: TRBJ2-3
CDR3 protein: CASSLVAGPSTDTQYF
CDR3 DNA: TGTGCCAGCAGCTTAGTTGCGGGACCTAGCACAGATACGCAGTATTTT

clone size: many
V gene: TRBV7-9
D gene: -
J gene: TRBJ1-4
CDR3 protein: CASSNKADTPGEKLFF
CDR3 DNA: TGTGCCAGCAGTAACAAGGCGGACACCCCAGGTGAAAAACTGTTTTTT

clone size: many
V gene: TRBV4-1
D gene: -
J gene: TRBJ2-4
CDR3 protein: CASSQASPGELAKNIQYF
CDR3 DNA: TGCGCCAGCAGCCAAGCTTCTCCGGGGGAATTAGCCAAAAACATTCAGTACTTC

clone size: few
V gene: TRBV27
D gene: -
J gene: TRBJ2-7
CDR3 protein: CASSFSLIPRAGSEQYF
CDR3 DNA: TGTGCCAGCAGTTTTTCTCTCATCCCGCGGGCGGGTAGCGAGCAGTACTTC

clone size: -
V gene: TRBV4-3
D gene: -
J gene: TRBJ1-3
CDR3 protein: CTSSQNKGREGNTIYF
CDR3 DNA: TGCACCAGCAGCCAAAATAAGGGCCGCGAAGGAAACACCATATATTTT

clone size: few
V gene: TRBV27
D gene: TRBD1
J gene: TRBJ2-7
CDR3 protein: CASAPSGQGSYEQYF
CDR3 DNA: TGTGCCAGCGCGCCCTCGGGACAGGGTTCCTACGAGCAGTACTTC

clone size: once
V gene: TRBV3-1
D gene: TRBD2
J gene: TRBJ2-3
CDR3 protein: CASSQDLFSGGPTDMQYF
CDR3 DNA: TGTGCCAGCAGCCAAGATCTTTTTAGCGGGGGACCCACAGATATGCAGTATTTT

clone size: -
V gene: TRBV6-2/TRBV6-3
D gene: -
J gene: TRBJ1-2
CDR3 protein: CASSPRAGLNYGYAF
CDR3 DNA: TGTGCCAGCAGCCCTCGCGCGGGGTTGAACTATGGCTACGCCTTC

clone size: -
V gene: TRBV7-6
D gene: TRBD2
J gene: TRBJ2-7
CDR3 protein: CASSSGTSGTGYERYF
CDR3 DNA: TGTGCCAGCAGCTCCGGGACTAGCGGGACAGGGTACGAGCGGTACTTC

clone size: many
V gene: TRBV7-2
D gene: TRBD1
J gene: TRBJ2-5
CDR3 protein: CASSSTGRSKETQYF
CDR3 DNA: TGTGCCAGCAGCTCGACAGGGCGGAGTAAAGAGACCCAGTACTTC

clone size: many
V gene: TRBV5-4
D gene: TRBD1
J gene: TRBJ2-4
CDR3 protein: CASSEGTVNIQYF
CDR3 DNA: TGTGCCAGCAGCGAAGGGACAGTAAACATTCAGTACTTC

clone size: -
V gene: TRBV19
D gene: TRBD2
J gene: TRBJ2-6
CDR3 protein: CASSLVAGSSGANVLTF
CDR3 DNA: TGTGCCAGTAGTCTCGTAGCGGGGAGCTCTGGGGCCAACGTCCTGACTTTC

clone size: -
V gene: TRBV4-3
D gene: TRBD2
J gene: TRBJ2-1
CDR3 protein: CASSLGLALGNEQFF
CDR3 DNA: TGCGCCAGCAGCCTTGGACTAGCGCTGGGGAATGAGCAGTTCTTC

clone size: many
V gene: TRBV25-1
D gene: -
J gene: TRBJ1-5
CDR3 protein: CASSDGAGQPQHF
CDR3 DNA: TGTGCCAGCAGTGATGGGGCAGGTCAGCCCCAGCATTTT

clone size: few
V gene: TRBV13
D gene: -
J gene: TRBJ1-2
CDR3 protein: CASSLQHLPDYGYTF
CDR3 DNA: TGTGCCAGCAGCTTGCAACACTTGCCCGACTATGGCTACACCTTC

clone size: few
V gene: TRBV19
D gene: TRBD1
J gene: TRBJ1-2
CDR3 protein: CASSRQGNYGYTF
CDR3 DNA: TGTGCCAGTAGTAGACAGGGTAACTATGGCTACACCTTC

clone size: once
V gene: TRBV4-1
D gene: -
J gene: TRBJ2-7
CDR3 protein: CASSQAQGDEQYF
CDR3 DNA: TGCGCCAGCAGCCAAGCCCAAGGGGACGAGCAGTACTTC

clone size: few
V gene: TRBV30
D gene: TRBD2
J gene: TRBJ2-2
CDR3 protein: CAWRLAVGELFF
CDR3 DNA: TGTGCCTGGAGACTAGCGGTCGGGGAGCTGTTTTTT

clone size: few
V gene: TRBV19
D gene: -
J gene: TRBJ1-5
CDR3 protein: CASSTFISSNQPQHF
CDR3 DNA: TGTGCCAGTAGTACCTTCATTTCGAGCAATCAGCCCCAGCATTTT

clone size: few
V gene: TRBV3-1
D gene: TRBD2
J gene: TRBJ2-1
CDR3 protein: CASSGGDYNEQFF
CDR3 DNA: TGTGCCAGCAGCGGGGGGGACTACAATGAGCAGTTCTTC

clone size: few
V gene: TRBV4-3
D gene: TRBD1
J gene: TRBJ2-1
CDR3 protein: CASSPDNLLDGTGYNEQFF
CDR3 DNA: TGCGCCAGCAGCCCGGATAACCTACTCGACGGGACAGGGTACAATGAGCAGTTCTTC

clone size: -
V gene: TRBV29-1
D gene: -
J gene: TRBJ1-1
CDR3 protein: CSVWNTEAFF
CDR3 DNA: TGCAGCGTCTGGAACACTGAAGCTTTCTTT

clone size: once
V gene: TRBV10-3
D gene: TRBD2
J gene: TRBJ2-1
CDR3 protein: CAISDGPAGPNEQFF
CDR3 DNA: TGTGCCATCAGTGACGGACCAGCGGGGCCCAATGAGCAGTTCTTC

clone size: few
V gene: TRBV7-9
D gene: TRBD2
J gene: TRBJ2-3
CDR3 protein: CASSLGGLTLGTDTQYF
CDR3 DNA: TGTGCCAGCAGCTTAGGGGGACTAACCCTGGGGACAGATACGCAGTATTTT

clone size: few
V gene: TRBV6-2/TRBV6-3
D gene: -
J gene: TRBJ2-1
CDR3 protein: CASSYSLHEQFF
CDR3 DNA: TGTGCCAGCAGTTACTCCCTCCATGAGCAGTTCTTC

clone size: -
V gene: TRBV19
D gene: -
J gene: TRBJ1-5
CDR3 protein: CASSIGQTANQPQHF
CDR3 DNA: TGTGCCAGTAGTATAGGGCAGACAGCAAATCAGCCCCAGCATTTT

clone size: -
V gene: TRBV6-5
D gene: -
J gene: TRBJ2-1
CDR3 protein: CASRQRRGSYNEQFF
CDR3 DNA: TGTGCCAGCAGACAGAGACGGGGCTCCTACAATGAGCAGTTCTTC

clone size: many
V gene: TRBV28
D gene: -
J gene: TRBJ1-5
CDR3 protein: CASRPLYSNQPQHF
CDR3 DNA: TGTGCCAGCAGGCCCCTTTATAGCAATCAGCCCCAGCATTTT